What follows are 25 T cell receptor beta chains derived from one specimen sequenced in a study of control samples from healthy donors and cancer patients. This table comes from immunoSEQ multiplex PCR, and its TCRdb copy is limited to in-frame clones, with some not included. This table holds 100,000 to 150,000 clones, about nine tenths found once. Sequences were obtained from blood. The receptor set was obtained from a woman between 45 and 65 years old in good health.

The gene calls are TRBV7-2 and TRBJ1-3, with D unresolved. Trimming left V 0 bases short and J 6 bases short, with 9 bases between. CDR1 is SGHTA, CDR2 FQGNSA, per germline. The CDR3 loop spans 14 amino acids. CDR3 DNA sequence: TGTGCCAGCAGCTTAGCGCGCTTCCCAAACACCATATATTTT. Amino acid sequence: CASSLARFPNTIYF.

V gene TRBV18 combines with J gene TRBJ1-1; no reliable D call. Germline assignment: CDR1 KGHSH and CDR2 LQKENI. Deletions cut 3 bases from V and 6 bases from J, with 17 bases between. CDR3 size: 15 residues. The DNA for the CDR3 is TGTGCCAGCTCACCGGAGAGGGCTTCTGACCCTGAAGCTTTCTTT. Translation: CASSPERASDPEAFF.

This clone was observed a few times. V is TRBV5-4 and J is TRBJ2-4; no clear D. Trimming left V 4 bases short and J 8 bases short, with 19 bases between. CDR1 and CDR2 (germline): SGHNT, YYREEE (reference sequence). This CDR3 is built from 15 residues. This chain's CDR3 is CASSPDIVFRDIQYF. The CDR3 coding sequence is TGTGCCAGCAGCCCAGACATAGTCTTCCGAGACATTCAGTACTTC.

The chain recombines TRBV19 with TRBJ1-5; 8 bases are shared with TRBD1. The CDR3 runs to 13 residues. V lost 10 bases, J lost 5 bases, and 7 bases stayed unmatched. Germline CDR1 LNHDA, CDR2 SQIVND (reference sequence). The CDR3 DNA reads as TGTGCCACCCGACAGGGGACATATCAGCCCCAGCATTTT. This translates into CATRQGTYQPQHF.

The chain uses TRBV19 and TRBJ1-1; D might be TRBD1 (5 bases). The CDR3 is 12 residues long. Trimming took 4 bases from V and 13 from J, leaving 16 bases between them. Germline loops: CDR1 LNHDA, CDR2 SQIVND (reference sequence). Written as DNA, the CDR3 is TGTGCCAGTAGTAAAACTGGGACTGCCGGTTTCTTT. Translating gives CASSKTGTAGFF.

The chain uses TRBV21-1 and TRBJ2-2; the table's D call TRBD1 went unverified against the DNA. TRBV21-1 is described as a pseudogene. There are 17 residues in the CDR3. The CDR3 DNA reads TGTGCCAGCAGCAAAGGGAGGGGGCGGCCCCAATCCGGGGAGCTGTTTTTT. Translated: CASSKGRGRPQSGELFF.

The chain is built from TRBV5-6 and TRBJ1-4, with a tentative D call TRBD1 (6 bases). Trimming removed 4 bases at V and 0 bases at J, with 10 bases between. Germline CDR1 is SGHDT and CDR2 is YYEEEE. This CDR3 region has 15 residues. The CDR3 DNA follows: TGTGCCAGCAGCACCGGGACAACAACTAATGAAAAACTGTTTTTT. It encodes CASSTGTTTNEKLFF.

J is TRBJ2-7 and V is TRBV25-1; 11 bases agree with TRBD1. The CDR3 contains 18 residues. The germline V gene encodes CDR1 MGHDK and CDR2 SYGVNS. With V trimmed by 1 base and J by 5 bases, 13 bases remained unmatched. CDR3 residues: CASSELGLGGTGGHEQYF. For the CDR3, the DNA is TGTGCCAGCAGTGAATTGGGCCTGGGCGGGACAGGGGGTCACGAGCAGTACTTC.

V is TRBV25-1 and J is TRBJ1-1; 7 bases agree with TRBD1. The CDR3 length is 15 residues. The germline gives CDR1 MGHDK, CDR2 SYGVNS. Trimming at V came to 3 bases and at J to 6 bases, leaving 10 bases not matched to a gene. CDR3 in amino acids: CASSDPQGLSAEAFF. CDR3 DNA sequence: TGTGCCAGCAGTGACCCACAGGGGCTCAGCGCTGAAGCTTTCTTT.

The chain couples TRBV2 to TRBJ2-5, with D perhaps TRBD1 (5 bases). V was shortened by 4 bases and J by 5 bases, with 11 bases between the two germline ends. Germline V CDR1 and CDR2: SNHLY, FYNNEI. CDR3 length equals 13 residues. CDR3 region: CASSVLSGETQYF. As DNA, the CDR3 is TGTGCCAGCAGTGTTTTATCAGGGGAGACCCAGTACTTC.

In nucleotides, the CDR3 is TGTGCCAGCAGCCAAGATCGCTTGACAAATGTGGGCACGCAGTATTTT. Protein sequence: CASSQDRLTNVGTQYF. This rearrangement joins TRBV3-1 (or the pseudogene TRBV3-2) to TRBJ2-3; D ambiguous. This CDR3 has 16 amino acids. V gave up 0 bases and J gave up 9 bases, with 19 bases separating them. Germline loops: CDR1 LGHDT, CDR2 YNNKEL (reference sequence).

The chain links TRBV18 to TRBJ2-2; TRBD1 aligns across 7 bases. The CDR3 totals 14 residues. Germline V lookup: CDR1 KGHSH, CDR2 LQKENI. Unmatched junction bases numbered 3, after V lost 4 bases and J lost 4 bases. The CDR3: CASSHDRVTGELFF. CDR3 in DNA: TGTGCCAGCTCACATGACAGGGTCACCGGGGAGCTGTTTTTT. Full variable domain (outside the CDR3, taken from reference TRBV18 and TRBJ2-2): NAGVMQNPRHLVRRRGQEARLRCSPMKGHSHVYWYRQLPEEGLKFMVYLQKENIIDESGMPKERFSAEFPKEGPSILRIQQVVRGDSAAYFCASSHDRVTGELFFGEGSRLTVL.

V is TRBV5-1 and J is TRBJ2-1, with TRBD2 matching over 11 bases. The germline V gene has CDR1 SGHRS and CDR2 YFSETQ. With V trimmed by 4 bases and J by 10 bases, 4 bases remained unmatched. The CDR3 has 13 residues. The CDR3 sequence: CASSPGLAAEQFF. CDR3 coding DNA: TGCGCCAGCAGCCCGGGACTAGCGGCAGAGCAGTTCTTC.

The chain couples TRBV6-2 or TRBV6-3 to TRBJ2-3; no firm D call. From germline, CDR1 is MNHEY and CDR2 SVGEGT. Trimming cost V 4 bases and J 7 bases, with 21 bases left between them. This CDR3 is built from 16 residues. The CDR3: CASSSRADGDLYTQYF. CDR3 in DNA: TGTGCCAGCAGTTCCCGGGCGGATGGGGATTTGTATACGCAGTATTTT.

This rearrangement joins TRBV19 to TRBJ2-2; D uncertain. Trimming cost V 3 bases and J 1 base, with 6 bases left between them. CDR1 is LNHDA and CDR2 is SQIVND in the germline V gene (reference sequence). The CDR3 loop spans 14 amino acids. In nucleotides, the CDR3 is TGTGCCAGTAGTATGGCAGGGAACACCGGGGAGCTGTTTTTT. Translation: CASSMAGNTGELFF.

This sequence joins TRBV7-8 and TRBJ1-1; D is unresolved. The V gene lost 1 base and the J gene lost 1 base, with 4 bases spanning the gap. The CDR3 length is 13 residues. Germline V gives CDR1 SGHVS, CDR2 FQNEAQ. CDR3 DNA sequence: TGTGCCAGCAGCTTAGTAAGGAACACTGAAGCTTTCTTT. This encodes CASSLVRNTEAFF.

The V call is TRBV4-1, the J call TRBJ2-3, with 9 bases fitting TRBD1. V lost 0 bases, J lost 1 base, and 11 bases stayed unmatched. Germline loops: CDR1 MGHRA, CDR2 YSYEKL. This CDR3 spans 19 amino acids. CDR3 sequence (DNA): TGCGCCAGCAGCCAAGAACCGGGACAGGGTGGACTGGGCACAGATACGCAGTATTTT. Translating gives CASSQEPGQGGLGTDTQYF.

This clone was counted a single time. CDR3 DNA sequence: TGTGCCAGCAGTTTACTCACAGATACGCAGTATTTT. Amino acids: CASSLLTDTQYF. This chain joins TRBV28 and TRBJ2-3; D gene ambiguous. Germline-derived CDR1 and CDR2 are MDHEN and SYDVKM. The V end lost 2 bases, the J end lost 2 bases, and 2 bases lay between the germline ends. The CDR3 is made up of 12 amino acids.

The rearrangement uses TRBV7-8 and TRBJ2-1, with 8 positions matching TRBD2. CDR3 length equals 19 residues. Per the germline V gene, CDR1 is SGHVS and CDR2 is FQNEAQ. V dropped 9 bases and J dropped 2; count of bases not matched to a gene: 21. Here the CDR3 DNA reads TGTGCCAGTAAGTTTCGAAGCGGGGGCCCAAGACTTCCCTACAATGAGCAGTTCTTC. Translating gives CASKFRSGGPRLPYNEQFF.

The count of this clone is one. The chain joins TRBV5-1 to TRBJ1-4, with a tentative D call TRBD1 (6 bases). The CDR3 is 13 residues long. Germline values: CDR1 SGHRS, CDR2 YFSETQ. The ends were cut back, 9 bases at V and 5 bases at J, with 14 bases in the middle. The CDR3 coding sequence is TGCGCCACCAGGACAGAGGAGAATGAAAAACTGTTTTTT. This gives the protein CATRTEENEKLFF.

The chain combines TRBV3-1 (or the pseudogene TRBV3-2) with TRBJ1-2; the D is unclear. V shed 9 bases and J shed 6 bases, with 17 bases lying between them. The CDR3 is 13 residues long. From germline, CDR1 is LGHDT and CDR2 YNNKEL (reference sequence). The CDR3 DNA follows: TGTGCCAGTAGCGGGATTAGGATGGATGGCTACACCTTC. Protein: CASSGIRMDGYTF.

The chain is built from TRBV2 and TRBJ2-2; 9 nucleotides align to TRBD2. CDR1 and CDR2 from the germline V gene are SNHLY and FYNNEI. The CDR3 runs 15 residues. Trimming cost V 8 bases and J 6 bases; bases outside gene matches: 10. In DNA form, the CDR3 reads TGTGCCAGCGAATGGACTAGCGATATCGCCGGGGAGCTGTTTTTT. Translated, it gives CASEWTSDIAGELFF. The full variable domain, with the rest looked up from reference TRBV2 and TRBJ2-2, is EPEVTQTPSHQVTQMGQEVILRCVPISNHLYFYWYRQILGQKVEFLVSFYNNEISEKSEIFDDQFSVERPDGSNFTLKIRSTKLEDSAMYFCASEWTSDIAGELFFGEGSRLTVL.

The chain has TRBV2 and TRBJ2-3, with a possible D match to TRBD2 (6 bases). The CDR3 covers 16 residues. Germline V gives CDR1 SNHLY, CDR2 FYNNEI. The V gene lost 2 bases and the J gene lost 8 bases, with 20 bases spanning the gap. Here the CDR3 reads CASSELIFLSGGTQYF. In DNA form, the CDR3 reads TGTGCCAGCAGTGAATTGATTTTCCTCTCCGGGGGTACGCAGTATTTT. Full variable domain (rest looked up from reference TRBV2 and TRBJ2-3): EPEVTQTPSHQVTQMGQEVILRCVPISNHLYFYWYRQILGQKVEFLVSFYNNEISEKSEIFDDQFSVERPDGSNFTLKIRSTKLEDSAMYFCASSELIFLSGGTQYFGPGTRLTVL.

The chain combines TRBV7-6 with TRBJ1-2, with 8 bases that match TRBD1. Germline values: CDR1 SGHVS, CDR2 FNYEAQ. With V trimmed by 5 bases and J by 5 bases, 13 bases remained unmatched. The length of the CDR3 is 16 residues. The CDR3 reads CASSPLDRESRYGYTF. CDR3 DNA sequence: TGTGCCAGCAGCCCATTGGACAGGGAGTCGAGATATGGCTACACCTTC.

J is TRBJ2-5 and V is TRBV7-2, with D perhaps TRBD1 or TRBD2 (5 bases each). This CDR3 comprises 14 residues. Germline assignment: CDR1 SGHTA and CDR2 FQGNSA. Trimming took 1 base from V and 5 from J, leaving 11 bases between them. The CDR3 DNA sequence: TGTGCCAGCAGCTTAGTCGAGGGACGGGAGACCCAGTACTTC. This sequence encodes CASSLVEGRETQYF. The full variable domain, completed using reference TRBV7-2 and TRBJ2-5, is GAGVSQSPSNKVTEKGKDVELRCDPISGHTALYWYRQSLGQGLEFLIYFQGNSAPDKSGLPSDRFSAERTGGSVSTLTIQRTQQEDSAVYLCASSLVEGRETQYFGPGTRLLVL.